The sequence of this T cell receptor beta chain was determined in a study of blood T cell repertoires in COVID-19. Germline lookup yields CDR1 LNHDA and CDR2 SQIVND (reference sequence). The CDR3 has 15 amino acids. The junction had 7 bases not matched to a gene; V was cut back by 6 bases and J by 4 bases. The method was immunoSEQ multiplex PCR; TCRdb's version includes in-frame clones alone and lacks a portion of them. The table has around 400,000 clones, 88% seen once. It was within 2 weeks before study entry that exposed participants met a COVID-19 case. The receptor comes from a woman aged 18 to 35 who had been exposed to COVID-19. The sample was PBMCs or T cells enriched from blood (not recorded which). J is TRBJ2-1 and V is TRBV19; 9 bases map to TRBD2. Here the CDR3 DNA reads TGTGCCAGTAGGACTAGCGGAGTAAATTACAATGAGCAGTTCTTC. Translating it yields CASRTSGVNYNEQFF.